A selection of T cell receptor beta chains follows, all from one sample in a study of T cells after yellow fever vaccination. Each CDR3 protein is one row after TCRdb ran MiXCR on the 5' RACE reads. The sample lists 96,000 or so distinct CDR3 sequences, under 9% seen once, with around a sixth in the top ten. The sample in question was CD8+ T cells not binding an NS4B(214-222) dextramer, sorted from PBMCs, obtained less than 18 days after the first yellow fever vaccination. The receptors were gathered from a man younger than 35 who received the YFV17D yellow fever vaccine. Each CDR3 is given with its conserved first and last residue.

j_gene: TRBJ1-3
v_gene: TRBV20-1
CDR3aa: CSARDPGRTGNTIYF

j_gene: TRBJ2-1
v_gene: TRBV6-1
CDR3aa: CASSQGVRVYNEQFF

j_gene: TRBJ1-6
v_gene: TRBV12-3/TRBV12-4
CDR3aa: CASAPTGNSPLHF

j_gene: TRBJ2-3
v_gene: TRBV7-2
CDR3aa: CASSFSGGLADTQYF

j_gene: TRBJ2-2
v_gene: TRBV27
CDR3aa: CASSPETGGLTGELFF

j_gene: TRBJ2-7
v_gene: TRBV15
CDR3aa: CATSREPGAEQYF

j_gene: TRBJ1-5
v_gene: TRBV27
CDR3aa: CASCMGSNQPQHF

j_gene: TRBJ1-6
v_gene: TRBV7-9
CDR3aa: CASSSGSHRGDSPLHF

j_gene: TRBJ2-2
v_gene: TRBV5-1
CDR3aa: CASSGARDTQTGELFF

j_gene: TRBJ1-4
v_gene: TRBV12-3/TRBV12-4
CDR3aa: CASSPSRQWGNEKLFF

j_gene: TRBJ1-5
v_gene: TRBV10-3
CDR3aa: CASSDGGLGQPQHF

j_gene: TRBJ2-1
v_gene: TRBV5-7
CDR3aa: CASSPGGLHNEQFF

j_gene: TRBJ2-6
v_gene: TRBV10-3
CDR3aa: CAISDGDSFLTPTGANVLTF

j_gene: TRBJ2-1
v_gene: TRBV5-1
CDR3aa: CASSLMDTYNEQFF

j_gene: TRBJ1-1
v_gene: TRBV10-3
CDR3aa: CAISESLPWTAENTEAFF

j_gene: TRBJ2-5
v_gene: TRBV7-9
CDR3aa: CASSLSKETQYF

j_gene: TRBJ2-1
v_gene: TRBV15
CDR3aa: CATSRTRPNEQFF

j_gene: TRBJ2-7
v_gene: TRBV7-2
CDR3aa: CASSSGTGWEQYF

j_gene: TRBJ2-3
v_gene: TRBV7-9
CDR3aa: CASSYPGQASDTQYF

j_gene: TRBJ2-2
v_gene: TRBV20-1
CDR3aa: CSARDPGAGAHTGELFF

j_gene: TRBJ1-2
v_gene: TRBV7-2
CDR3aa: CASSPPATQANYGYTF

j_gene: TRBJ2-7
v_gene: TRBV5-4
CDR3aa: CASSLGVSAGEQYF

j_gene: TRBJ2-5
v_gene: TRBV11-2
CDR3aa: CASSAEETQYF

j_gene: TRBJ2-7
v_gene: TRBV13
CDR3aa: CASSLGPSGGLYEQYF

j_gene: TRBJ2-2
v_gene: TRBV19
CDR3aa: CASSSPDRGDSGELFF

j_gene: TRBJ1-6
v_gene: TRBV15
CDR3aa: CATSRDLGGVGSPLHF

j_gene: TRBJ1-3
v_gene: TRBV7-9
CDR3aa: CASSRPAATGNTIYF

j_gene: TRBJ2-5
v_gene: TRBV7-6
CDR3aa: CASSSRGEDFLFQETQYF

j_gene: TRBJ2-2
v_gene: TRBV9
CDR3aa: CASNRPGLASGELFF

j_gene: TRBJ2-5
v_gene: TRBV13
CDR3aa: CASSFESSEPTQYF

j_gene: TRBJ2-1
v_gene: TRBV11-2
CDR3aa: CASSDGQQFNYNEQFF

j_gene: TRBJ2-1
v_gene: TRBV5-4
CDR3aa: CASSLAWQGSYNEQFF

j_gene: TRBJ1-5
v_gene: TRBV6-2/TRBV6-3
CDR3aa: CASSHDSENQPQHF

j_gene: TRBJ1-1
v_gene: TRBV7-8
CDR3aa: CASSSAGPARTEAFF

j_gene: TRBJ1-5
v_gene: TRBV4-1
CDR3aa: CASSQDTWTWNSNQPQHF

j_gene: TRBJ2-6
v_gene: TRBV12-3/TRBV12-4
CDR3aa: CACSMAGTRGSGANVLTF

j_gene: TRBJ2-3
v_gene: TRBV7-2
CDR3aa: CASSLKGLAGMDTQYF

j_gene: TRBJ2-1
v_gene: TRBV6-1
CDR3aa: CASTQGTGSEGPYNEQFF

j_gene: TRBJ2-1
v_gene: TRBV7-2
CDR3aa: CASSQGLFGEQFF

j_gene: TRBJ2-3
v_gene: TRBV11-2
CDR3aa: CASSPSWDASGLTDTQYF

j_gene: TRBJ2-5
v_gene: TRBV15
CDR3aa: CATSRDRRAVETQYF

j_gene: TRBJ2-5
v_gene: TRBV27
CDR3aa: CASSFQGRETQYF

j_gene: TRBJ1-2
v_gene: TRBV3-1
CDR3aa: CASSLKASYYGYTF

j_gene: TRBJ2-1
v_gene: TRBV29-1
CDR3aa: CSVEDHLESSYNEQFF

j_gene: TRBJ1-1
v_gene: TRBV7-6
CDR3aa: CASSSDGADEAFF

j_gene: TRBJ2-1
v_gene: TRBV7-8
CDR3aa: CASSLGSGNYNEQFF

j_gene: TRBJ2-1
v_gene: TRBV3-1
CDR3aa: CASSPYQPESSYNEQFF

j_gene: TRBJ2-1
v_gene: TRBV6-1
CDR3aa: CASIGTSGGPYDEQFF

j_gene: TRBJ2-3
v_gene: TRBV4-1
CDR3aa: CASSPRGVGGVFTDTQYF

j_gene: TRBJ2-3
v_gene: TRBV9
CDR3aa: CASSAEGVTDTQYF

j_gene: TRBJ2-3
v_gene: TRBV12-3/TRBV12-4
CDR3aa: CASSPLTDRGHFPDTQYF

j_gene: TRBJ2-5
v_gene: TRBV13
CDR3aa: CASSSTGTSLQETQYF

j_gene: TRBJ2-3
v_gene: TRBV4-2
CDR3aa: CASSQDLGLAGTDTQYF

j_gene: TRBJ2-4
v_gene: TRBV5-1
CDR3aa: CASSVGGGRIQYF

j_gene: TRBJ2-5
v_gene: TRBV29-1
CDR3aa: CSVDGRLAGWQETQYF